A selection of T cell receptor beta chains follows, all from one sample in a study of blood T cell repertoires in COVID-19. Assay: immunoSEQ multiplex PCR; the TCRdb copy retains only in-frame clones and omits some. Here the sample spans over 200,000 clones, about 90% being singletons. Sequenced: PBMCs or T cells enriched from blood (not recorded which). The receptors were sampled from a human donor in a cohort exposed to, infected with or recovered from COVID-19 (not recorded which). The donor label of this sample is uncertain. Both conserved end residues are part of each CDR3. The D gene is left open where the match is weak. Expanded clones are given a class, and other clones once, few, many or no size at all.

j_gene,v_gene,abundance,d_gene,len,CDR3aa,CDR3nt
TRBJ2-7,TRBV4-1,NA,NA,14,CASSQTPQSYEQYF,TGCGCCAGCAGCCAAACCCCACAGTCCTACGAGCAGTACTTC
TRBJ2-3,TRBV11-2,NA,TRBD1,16,CASSLDSDRGTDTQYF,TGTGCCAGCAGCTTAGATTCCGACAGGGGCACAGATACGCAGTATTTT
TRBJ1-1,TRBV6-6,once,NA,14,CASTLSSVNTEAFF,TGTGCCAGCACCTTATCTTCTGTGAACACTGAAGCTTTCTTT
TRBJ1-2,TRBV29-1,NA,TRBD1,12,CSGGTGSNGYTF,TGCAGCGGGGGGACAGGTTCGAATGGCTACACCTTC
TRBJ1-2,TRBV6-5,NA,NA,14,CASSYSGVLAGYTF,TGTGCCAGCAGTTACTCCGGGGTTCTAGCTGGCTACACCTTC
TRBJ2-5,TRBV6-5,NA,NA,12,CASSRVGETQYF,TGTGCCAGCAGTCGCGTCGGAGAGACCCAGTACTTC
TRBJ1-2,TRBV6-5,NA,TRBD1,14,CVLGRDRGVGGYTF,TGTGTCCTCGGCCGGGACAGGGGTGTAGGAGGCTACACCTTC
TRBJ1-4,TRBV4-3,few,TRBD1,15,CASSHVTGVREKLFF,TGCGCCAGCAGCCATGTAACAGGGGTTCGTGAAAAACTGTTTTTT
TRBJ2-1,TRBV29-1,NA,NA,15,CSVDLPGGLDNEQFF,TGCAGCGTTGATCTACCTGGTGGGCTCGACAATGAGCAGTTCTTC
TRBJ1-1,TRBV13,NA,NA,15,CASSIETALNTEAFF,TGTGCCAGCAGCATCGAGACAGCCCTGAACACTGAAGCTTTCTTT
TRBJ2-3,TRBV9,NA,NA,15,CASSVGLAITDTQYF,TGTGCCAGCAGCGTCGGTCTAGCAATCACAGATACGCAGTATTTT
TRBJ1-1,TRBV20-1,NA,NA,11,CSARGDTEAFF,TGCAGTGCTAGGGGTGACACGGAAGCTTTCTTT
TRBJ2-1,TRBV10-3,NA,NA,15,CAISESLGGWYEQFF,TGTGCCATCAGTGAGTCCCTCGGGGGATGGTATGAGCAGTTCTTC
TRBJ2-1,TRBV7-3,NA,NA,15,CASSLLGGSYNEQFF,TGTGCCAGCAGCTTATTAGGGGGCTCCTACAATGAGCAGTTCTTC
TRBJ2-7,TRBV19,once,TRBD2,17,CASSIAASGGLFYEQYF,TGTGCCAGTAGTATAGCGGCTAGCGGGGGCCTCTTCTACGAGCAGTACTTC
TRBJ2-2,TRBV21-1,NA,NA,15,CASGPPGEGTGELFF,TGTGCCAGCGGTCCCCCGGGGGAGGGCACCGGGGAGCTGTTTTTT
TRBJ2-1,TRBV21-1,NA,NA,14,CASSKTNRYHEQFF,TGTGCCAGCAGCAAAACGAACAGGTACCATGAGCAGTTCTTC
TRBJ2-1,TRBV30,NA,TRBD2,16,CAWREGGLGRYNEQFF,TGTGCCTGGAGGGAAGGAGGACTAGGTCGCTACAATGAGCAGTTCTTC
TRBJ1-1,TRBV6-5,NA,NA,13,CASSYQEETEAFF,TGTGCCAGCAGTTACCAGGAGGAGACTGAAGCTTTCTTT
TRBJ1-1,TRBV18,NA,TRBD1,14,CASSPRTGFAEAFF,TGTGCCAGCTCACCCAGGACAGGTTTCGCTGAAGCTTTCTTT
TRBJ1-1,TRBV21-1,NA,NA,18,CASSKASGGYTGETEAFF,TGTGCCAGCAGCAAAGCAAGCGGGGGCTATACGGGAGAGACTGAAGCTTTCTTT
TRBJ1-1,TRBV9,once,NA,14,CASSVGRPGTEAFF,TGTGCCAGCAGCGTAGGCCGACCGGGAACTGAAGCTTTCTTT
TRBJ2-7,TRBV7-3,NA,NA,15,CASSLTPANSYEQYF,TGTGCCAGCAGCTTAACACCAGCGAATTCCTACGAGCAGTACTTC
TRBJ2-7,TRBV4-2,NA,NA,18,CASSQDAGGPTPAYEQYF,TGTGCCAGCAGCCAAGATGCTGGCGGGCCGACTCCGGCCTACGAGCAGTACTTC
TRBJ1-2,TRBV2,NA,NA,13,CASSAGDGYGYTF,TGTGCCAGCAGTGCAGGGGATGGTTATGGCTACACCTTC
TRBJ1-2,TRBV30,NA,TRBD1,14,CAWRPGQGGYGYTF,TGTGCCTGGAGACCGGGACAGGGGGGCTATGGCTACACCTTC
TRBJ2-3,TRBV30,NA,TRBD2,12,CALGGGGDTQYF,TGTGCCCTCGGGGGGGGAGGAGATACGCAGTATTTT
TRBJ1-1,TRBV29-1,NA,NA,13,CSVVEEGQAEAFF,TGCAGCGTAGTAGAGGAGGGGCAGGCTGAAGCTTTCTTT
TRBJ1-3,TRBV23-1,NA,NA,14,CASAAGGSGNTIYF,TGCGCCAGCGCGGCGGGAGGTTCGGGAAACACCATATATTTT
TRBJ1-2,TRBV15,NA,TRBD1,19,CATSSLSGTAQLRNYGYTF,TGTGCCACCAGCTCACTATCCGGGACAGCACAGCTCAGGAACTATGGCTACACCTTC
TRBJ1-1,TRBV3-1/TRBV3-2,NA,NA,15,CASSHRTQGNTEAFF,TGTGCCAGCAGCCACCGCACACAGGGGAACACTGAAGCTTTCTTT
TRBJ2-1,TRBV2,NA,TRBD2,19,CASKLLLAGGTSSYNEQFF,TGTGCCAGCAAGCTCCTACTAGCGGGGGGTACGAGCTCCTACAATGAGCAGTTCTTC
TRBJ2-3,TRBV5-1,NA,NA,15,CASSLDGGPGDTQYF,TGCGCCAGCAGCTTGGACGGGGGGCCAGGGGATACGCAGTATTTT
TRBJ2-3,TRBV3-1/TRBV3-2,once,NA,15,CASSLAFGRTDTQYF,TGTGCCAGCAGCCTCGCTTTCGGTCGAACAGATACGCAGTATTTT
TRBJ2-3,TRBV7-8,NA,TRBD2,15,CASSSRTSGGDTQYF,TGTGCCAGCAGCTCCCGGACTAGCGGGGGAGATACGCAGTATTTT
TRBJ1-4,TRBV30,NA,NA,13,CAWAWEGSQKLFF,TGTGCCTGGGCTTGGGAGGGGAGTCAAAAACTGTTTTTT
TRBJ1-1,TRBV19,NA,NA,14,CASSIDLVNTEAFF,TGTGCCAGTAGTATAGATCTCGTAAACACTGAAGCTTTCTTT
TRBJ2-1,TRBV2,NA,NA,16,CASRGGRRGTYNEQFF,TGTGCCAGCAGGGGGGGTAGGCGGGGAACCTACAATGAGCAGTTCTTC
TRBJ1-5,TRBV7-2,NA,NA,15,CASSLQGGGNQPQHF,TGTGCCAGCAGCTTACAAGGGGGTGGGAATCAGCCCCAGCATTTT
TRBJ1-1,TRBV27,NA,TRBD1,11,CASSGQGEAFF,TGTGCCAGCAGCGGACAGGGTGAAGCTTTCTTT